This TCR beta chain derives from a study of shared clonotypes between healthy human individuals. The table came from immunoSEQ multiplex PCR; TCRdb's copy has only in-frame clones and leaves some out. This sample yields approximately 1,500,000 clones, of which 95% to 99% are seen a single time; roughly 0.45% belongs to the top ten. V gave up 3 bases and J gave up 11 bases; unmatched junction bases: 12. This CDR3 is built from 13 residues. Germline-derived CDR1 and CDR2 are SQVTM and ANQGSEA. The sequencing sample was made of naive CD4+ T cells sorted from blood. Subset meaning: CD45RA+ positively selected. This TCR was sampled from a man younger than 45 in good health. The rearrangement links TRBV29-1 to TRBJ1-1; 7 bases are a match to TRBD1. DNA for the CDR3: TGCAGCGTTGATCGGGGACAGCAGACGTTTGCTTTCTTT. Amino acids: CSVDRGQQTFAFF.